The 31 T cell receptor beta chains below were found in one sample sequenced in a study of T cell responses to AZD1222 COVID-19 vaccine. This table comes from immunoSEQ multiplex PCR, and its TCRdb copy is limited to in-frame clones, with some not included. This sample yields some 130,000 clones, of which roughly 93% are seen a single time; approximately 1.1% belongs to the top ten. The sample in question was peripheral blood, obtained 28 days after the second AZD1222 dose. These TCRs come from an adult who received the AZD1222 COVID-19 vaccine.

The genes are TRBV5-4 and TRBJ2-7, with TRBD1 identical over 7 bases. The germline gives CDR1 SGHNT, CDR2 YYREEE (reference sequence). V trimming: 3 bases; J trimming: 3 bases; junction bases outside the gene matches: 6. The CDR3 has 14 amino acids. The CDR3 is CASSSAGTDYEQYF. The CDR3 coding sequence is TGTGCCAGCAGCTCCGCCGGGACAGACTACGAGCAGTACTTC.

This chain uses TRBV7-9 with TRBJ2-1; the D is unclear. The CDR3 has 14 residues. Germline V lookup: CDR1 SEHNR, CDR2 FQNEAQ (reference sequence). Trimming took off 3 bases at V and 0 bases at J, with 6 bases between the two ends. The CDR3 DNA is TGTGCCAGCAGCTTCACGGGCTCCTACAATGAGCAGTTCTTC. This encodes CASSFTGSYNEQFF.

The chain uses TRBV27 and TRBJ1-1; TRBD1 might be the D (5 bases). V gave up 6 bases and J gave up 0 bases, with 11 bases separating them. This CDR3 has 14 residues. CDR1 and CDR2 (germline): MNHEY, SMNVEV (reference sequence). In DNA form, the CDR3 reads TGTGCCAGCAGCCTGGGACGGCTGAACACTGAAGCTTTCTTT. Amino acids: CASSLGRLNTEAFF.

This chain joins TRBV29-1 and TRBJ1-2; D gene unclear. This CDR3 is built from 12 residues. Germline-derived CDR1 and CDR2 are SQVTM and ANQGSEA. Trimming left V 2 bases short and J 2 bases short, with 6 bases between. The CDR3 bases are TGCAGCGTTGAAACCAGGAACTATGGCTACACCTTC. Protein product: CSVETRNYGYTF.

This chain joins TRBV25-1 and TRBJ1-6, with TRBD1 as a possible D gene (6 bases). CDR3 length: 13 residues. Germline CDR1 and CDR2: MGHDK and SYGVNS. V shed 6 bases and J shed 4 bases, with 7 bases lying between them. CDR3 DNA: TGTGCCAGCAGAGGACAGTATAATTCACCCCTCCACTTT. This gives the protein CASRGQYNSPLHF.

The rearrangement uses TRBV6-1 and TRBJ1-4; perhaps TRBD1 as D (6 bases). The germline V and J ends were trimmed by 2 bases and 10 bases, with 17 bases remaining between them. The CDR3 consists of 15 residues. CDR1 and CDR2 from the germline V gene are MNHNS and SASEGT. The CDR3 bases are TGTGCCAGCAGTGAAACTGGGGGGCGGGACGGAAAACTGTTTTTT. Its protein is CASSETGGRDGKLFF.

V usage is TRBV27 and J usage is TRBJ1-1; D is unclear. There are 13 residues in the CDR3. The germline V gene has CDR1 MNHEY and CDR2 SMNVEV (reference sequence). Trimming pared 1 base from V and 3 bases from J, leaving 6 bases between. The CDR3 coding sequence is TGTGCCAGCAGTTTATGGCTTGACACTGAAGCTTTCTTT. This sequence encodes CASSLWLDTEAFF.

The chain links TRBV10-3 to TRBJ2-1; D unresolved. Deletions cut 3 bases from V and 7 bases from J, with 16 bases between. The CDR3 runs 15 residues. The V gene's germline CDR1 is ENHRY and CDR2 SYGVKD. CDR3 in amino acids: CAISDLLAIRNEQFF. The CDR3, as DNA: TGTGCCATCAGTGATCTTTTGGCTATCCGGAATGAGCAGTTCTTC.

This sequence joins TRBV29-1 and TRBJ1-2; 9 nucleotides align to TRBD1. Germline V CDR1 and CDR2: SQVTM, ANQGSEA. The CDR3 is 12 residues long. J lost 8 bases, V lost 6 bases, and 7 bases had no gene match. In DNA form, the CDR3 reads TGCAGCGTCGGGACAGGGTTCTCCGGCTACACCTTC. Translating gives CSVGTGFSGYTF. Complete variable domain (other parts from reference TRBV29-1 and TRBJ1-2): SAVISQKPSRDICQRGTSLTIQCQVDSQVTMMFWYRQQPGQSLTLIATANQGSEATYESGFVIDKFPISRPNLTFSTLTVSNMSPEDSSIYLCSVGTGFSGYTFGSGTRLTVV.

The rearrangement uses TRBV7-9 and TRBJ2-5; no firm D call. The CDR3 is made up of 15 amino acids. Trimming cost V 6 bases and J 5 bases, with 19 bases left between them. CDR1 is SEHNR and CDR2 is FQNEAQ in the germline V gene (reference sequence). This chain's CDR3 is CASSHDNPGKETQYF. The CDR3 DNA reads as TGTGCCAGCAGTCATGACAACCCCGGAAAGGAGACCCAGTACTTC.

The chain combines TRBV5-1 with TRBJ1-4; no definite D call. The CDR3 contains 13 residues. Trimming stripped 0 bases from V and 8 bases from J, with 8 bases between. From germline, CDR1 is SGHRS and CDR2 YFSETQ. For the CDR3, the DNA is TGCGCCAGCAGCTTGGCCCCGGAAGAAAAACTGTTTTTT. Translating it yields CASSLAPEEKLFF. The variable domain in full, completed from reference TRBV5-1 and TRBJ1-4, reads KAGVTQTPRYLIKTRGQQVTLSCSPISGHRSVSWYQQTPGQGLQFLFEYFSETQRNKGNFPGRFSGRQFSNSRSEMNVSTLELGDSALYLCASSLAPEEKLFFGSGTQLSVL.

This chain uses TRBV28 with TRBJ1-5; D call uncertain. Germline CDR1 reads MDHEN; CDR2 reads SYDVKM. The CDR3 loop spans 15 amino acids. V lost 2 bases to trimming and J lost 2 bases, with 10 bases between them. The CDR3 spells CASSLSGFGNQPQHF. CDR3 bases: TGTGCCAGCAGTTTAAGCGGGTTCGGCAATCAGCCCCAGCATTTT.

The chain carries TRBV7-6 and TRBJ1-3; D is unresolved. Germline CDR1 SGHVS, CDR2 FNYEAQ. Trimming took off 0 bases at V and 8 bases at J, with 14 bases between the two ends. The CDR3 is 15 amino acids. CDR3 in DNA: TGTGCCAGCAGCTTAGCAGGGTATCGTGAACACACCATATATTTT. Translating gives CASSLAGYREHTIYF. Full variable domain (outside the CDR3, taken from reference TRBV7-6 and TRBJ1-3): GAGVSQSPRYKVTKRGQDVALRCDPISGHVSLYWYRQALGQGPEFLTYFNYEAQQDKSGLPNDRFSAERPEGSISTLTIQRTEQRDSAMYRCASSLAGYREHTIYFGEGSWLTVV.

V gene TRBV20-1 combines with J gene TRBJ2-7, with D unclear. The V gene's germline CDR1 is DFQATT and CDR2 SNEGSKA (reference sequence). The CDR3 totals 14 residues. V was trimmed by 3 bases and J by 3 bases, leaving 15 bases between them. The CDR3 sequence: CSASSQYTDYEQYF. CDR3 nucleotides: TGCAGTGCTAGTTCACAGTATACCGACTACGAGCAGTACTTC.

The J gene is TRBJ2-1, the V gene TRBV7-2; perhaps TRBD2 as D (5 bases). Germline assignment: CDR1 SGHTA and CDR2 FQGNSA. The CDR3 contains 15 residues. V dropped 2 bases and J dropped 2 bases, with 10 bases sitting between them. CDR3 DNA: TGTGCCAGCAGCTTAAGCGGCCGTACCTACAATGAGCAGTTCTTC. This sequence encodes CASSLSGRTYNEQFF. Full variable domain (missing parts from reference TRBV7-2 and TRBJ2-1): GAGVSQSPSNKVTEKGKDVELRCDPISGHTALYWYRQSLGQGLEFLIYFQGNSAPDKSGLPSDRFSAERTGGSVSTLTIQRTQQEDSAVYLCASSLSGRTYNEQFFGPGTRLTVL.

The rearrangement links TRBV28 to TRBJ1-2; D remains ambiguous. V dropped 1 base and J dropped 6 bases, with 12 bases sitting between them. The CDR3 spans 14 residues. Per germline, CDR1 MDHEN and CDR2 SYDVKM. The CDR3 bases are TGTGCCAGCAGTTTATATAAGGCCCCCGATGGCTACACCTTC. Translating it yields CASSLYKAPDGYTF.

The chain links TRBV5-8 to TRBJ1-2; D is unclear. With 4 bases removed from V and 2 bases from J, the gap between germline ends came to 9 bases. Germline assignment: CDR1 SGHTS and CDR2 YDEGEE. The CDR3 sequence is 13 residues long. Here the CDR3 DNA reads TGTGCCAGCAGCCCTGTCCCGAACTATGGCTACACCTTC. Translation gives CASSPVPNYGYTF.

The CDR3 DNA sequence: TGCGCCAGCCTTTCGCAGGGGAATTCAGATACGCAGTATTTT. It codes for CASLSQGNSDTQYF. This chain links TRBV4-1 with TRBJ2-3, with a weak D call TRBD1 (6 bases). Trimming took 8 bases from V and 4 from J, leaving 16 bases between them. The CDR3 has 14 residues. Germline-derived CDR1 and CDR2 are MGHRA and YSYEKL.

The V and J genes are TRBV21-1 and TRBJ1-1. TRBV21-1 represents a pseudogene. There are 15 residues in the CDR3. CDR3 bases: TGTGCCAGGGGAATTCGGGACGGAATTCACACTGAAGCTTTCTTT. The encoded protein is CARGIRDGIHTEAFF.

The chain recombines TRBV27 with TRBJ2-7; the match to TRBD2 covers 8 bases. The CDR3 sequence is 14 residues long. Germline-derived CDR1 and CDR2 are MNHEY and SMNVEV (reference sequence). The V segment lost 8 bases and the J segment 2 bases; nucleotides outside the gene matches: 8. The CDR3 nucleotides are TGTGCCAGCGGACGAGCGGGAGAAACCTACGAGCAGTACTTC. This sequence encodes CASGRAGETYEQYF.

V gene TRBV10-1 combines with J gene TRBJ1-6, with D tentatively TRBD1 (5 bases). CDR1 is WNHNN, CDR2 SYGVQD, per germline (reference sequence). The CDR3 consists of 14 residues. V was shortened by 10 bases and J by 6 bases, with 16 bases between the two germline ends. Here the CDR3 DNA reads TGCGCCAAGCTCTCGGACACCCTTAATTCACCCCTCCACTTT. Translating gives CAKLSDTLNSPLHF.

The chain is built from TRBV30 and TRBJ2-7; no clear D. There are 12 residues in the CDR3. V was shortened by 0 bases and J by 6 bases, with 9 bases between the two germline ends. CDR1 GTSNPN and CDR2 SVGIG come from the germline V gene (reference sequence). DNA of the CDR3: TGTGCCTGGAGTGTAAACAGTGGCGAGCAGTACTTC. It translates to CAWSVNSGEQYF.

The chain combines TRBV2 with TRBJ2-7; 12 nucleotides line up with TRBD2. The CDR3 extends over 12 amino acids. Trimming cost V 4 bases and J 8 bases; bases outside gene matches: 0. Per germline, CDR1 SNHLY and CDR2 FYNNEI. Here the CDR3 reads CASSGTSGKQYF. The CDR3 DNA follows: TGTGCCAGCAGTGGGACTAGCGGGAAGCAGTACTTC. Filled out from reference TRBV2 and TRBJ2-7, the complete variable domain reads EPEVTQTPSHQVTQMGQEVILRCVPISNHLYFYWYRQILGQKVEFLVSFYNNEISEKSEIFDDQFSVERPDGSNFTLKIRSTKLEDSAMYFCASSGTSGKQYFGPGTRLTVT.

This clone came up a few times. The V and J genes are TRBV5-1 and TRBJ2-5; the D is unclear. The germline V gene has CDR1 SGHRS and CDR2 YFSETQ. Between the trimmed V and J ends, which lost 4 bases and 5 bases, there was a span of 6 bases. There are 11 residues in the CDR3. The CDR3: CASSKTETQYF. In DNA form, the CDR3 reads TGCGCCAGCAGCAAAACGGAGACCCAGTACTTC.

The chain couples TRBV24-1 to TRBJ2-1; D perhaps matches TRBD1 (5 bases). V was trimmed by 3 bases and J by 8 bases, leaving 10 bases between them. The CDR3 has 13 residues. The germline V gene has CDR1 KGHDR and CDR2 SFDVKD. CDR3 nucleotides: TGTGCCACCAGTGATGGGCAGGGCGATGAGCAGTTCTTC. Translated, it gives CATSDGQGDEQFF.

The rearrangement uses TRBV7-2 and TRBJ2-7, with 7 bases that match TRBD1. Trimming at V came to 4 bases and at J to 6 bases, leaving 6 bases not matched to a gene. The germline V gene has CDR1 SGHTA and CDR2 FQGNSA. The CDR3 contains 13 residues. CDR3 loop: CASSSRAGGEQYF. DNA of the CDR3: TGTGCCAGCAGCTCGAGGGCAGGGGGCGAGCAGTACTTC.

The genes are TRBV7-3 and TRBJ2-5; D gene ambiguous. The germline CDR1 and CDR2 sequences are SGHTA and FQGTGA. With 2 bases removed from V and 3 bases from J, the gap between germline ends came to 7 bases. The CDR3 totals 13 residues. CDR3 sequence: CASSLELEETQYF. CDR3 DNA sequence: TGTGCCAGCAGCTTAGAGCTTGAAGAGACCCAGTACTTC. The full variable domain, rest sourced from reference TRBV7-3 and TRBJ2-5, is GAGVSQTPSNKVTEKGKYVELRCDPISGHTALYWYRQSLGQGPEFLIYFQGTGAADDSGLPNDRFFAVRPEGSVSTLKIQRTERGDSAVYLCASSLELEETQYFGPGTRLLVL.

The chain has TRBV14 and TRBJ2-2, with no clear D. The CDR3 is made up of 13 amino acids. Trimming pared 2 bases from V and 1 base from J, leaving 2 bases between. From germline, CDR1 is SGHDN and CDR2 FVKESK. The DNA of the CDR3 is TGTGCCAGCAGCCAATTGAACACCGGGGAGCTGTTTTTT. Its protein product is CASSQLNTGELFF.

The V gene is TRBV27, the J gene TRBJ1-2, with D tentatively TRBD1 (5 bases). The CDR3 consists of 14 residues. Trimming stripped 2 bases from V and 4 bases from J, with 11 bases between. Germline CDR1 reads MNHEY; CDR2 reads SMNVEV (reference sequence). This CDR3 reads CASSLIRDGYGYTF. The CDR3 DNA is TGTGCCAGCAGTTTAATACGGGACGGCTATGGCTACACCTTC.

This sequence joins TRBV28 and TRBJ1-5; D perhaps matches TRBD1 (5 bases). The CDR3 loop spans 16 amino acids. V was pared by 2 bases and J by 4 bases, with 15 bases between. Germline loops: CDR1 MDHEN, CDR2 SYDVKM. For the CDR3, the DNA is TGTGCCAGCAGTTTACTCTCAGGGATGGGAAATCAGCCCCAGCATTTT. This gives the protein CASSLLSGMGNQPQHF. Variable domain in full (rest from reference TRBV28 and TRBJ1-5): DVKVTQSSRYLVKRTGEKVFLECVQDMDHENMFWYRQDPGLGLRLIYFSYDVKMKEKGDIPEGYSVSREKKERFSLILESASTNQTSMYLCASSLLSGMGNQPQHFGDGTRLSIL.

The J gene is TRBJ2-3, the V gene TRBV6-1; tentatively, D is TRBD2 (6 bases). Trimming stripped 4 bases from V and 2 bases from J, with 19 bases between. The CDR3 extends over 17 amino acids. The germline CDR1 and CDR2 sequences are MNHNS and SASEGT. The CDR3, as DNA: TGTGCCAGCAGTGTTCGAGCGGGCAACAAAGACACAGATACGCAGTATTTT. Its protein is CASSVRAGNKDTDTQYF.